These T cell receptor beta chains were read from a single sample in a study of T-cell reconstitution after alpha-beta-depleted transplantation in children. TCRdb re-analysed the PCR reads in MiXCR, keeping a single row per CDR3 protein. The table has 250,000 to 400,000 distinct CDR3 sequences, around 25% seen once. Sequencing was performed on PBMCs, mostly from graft donor cells, taken 180 days after TCRalphabeta/CD19-depleted stem cell transplant. These receptors all stem from a male patient younger than 18 who had a stem cell transplant for acute lymphoblastic leukemia, so the T cells may come from the graft donor. Each CDR3 is given with its conserved first and last residue. The D gene is left open where the match is weak.

TRBJ2-3 | TRBV11-1 | TRBD2 | CASSPRLAGGPSTDTQYF
TRBJ1-3 | TRBV12-3/TRBV12-4 | - | CASTTHISGNTIYF
TRBJ2-3 | TRBV29-1 | TRBD2 | CSARAGGTTDTQYF
TRBJ2-7 | TRBV5-1 | - | CASSLAGRSEQYF
TRBJ2-1 | TRBV5-1 | TRBD2 | CASEITSGTYNEQFF
TRBJ2-7 | TRBV11-3 | - | CASSSGFYPSPYEQYF
TRBJ2-3 | TRBV12-3/TRBV12-4 | - | CASSPQGALTDTQYF
TRBJ1-1 | TRBV7-6 | - | CASSLTPGRTEAFF
TRBJ2-1 | TRBV5-1 | TRBD2 | CASSLTSGKGNEQFF
TRBJ2-3 | TRBV5-1 | TRBD2 | CASSLASGMGTDTQYF
TRBJ2-7 | TRBV12-3/TRBV12-4 | - | CASSLGLFFRDTGSYEQYF
TRBJ2-3 | TRBV18 | - | CASSPLRRTVNTDTQYF
TRBJ2-1 | TRBV9 | - | CASSVDWGSYNEQFF
TRBJ2-7 | TRBV12-3/TRBV12-4 | - | CASSFNRAYEQYF